Following are 3 T cell receptor beta chains from one sample sequenced in a study of cytomegalovirus exposure and HLA in healthy donors. The PCR employed 60 Vbeta primers together with 13 Jbeta primers. This table comes from immunoSEQ multiplex PCR, and its TCRdb copy is limited to in-frame clones, with some not included. In the table there are some 140,000 clones, around two thirds of which are singletons. The specimen sequenced was PBMCs. These receptors originate from a man aged 18 to 35 in good health and CMV-seropositive.

This chain connects TRBV20-1 to TRBJ1-2; D uncertain. The V end was cut by 6 bases, the J end by 8 bases, with 10 bases between. Looked up from germline, CDR1 is DFQATT and CDR2 is SNEGSKA (reference sequence). This CDR3 contains 10 residues. The CDR3 here is CSAPGLGYTF. The CDR3 DNA reads as TGCAGTGCGCCAGGACTCGGCTACACCTTC.

The chain combines TRBV25-1 with TRBJ2-5; 13 nucleotides line up with TRBD2. Near its end, the DNA agrees better with TRBJ2-7, so the J call may be wrong. Looked up from germline, CDR1 is MGHDK and CDR2 is SYGVNS. The CDR3 has 16 residues. The CDR3 bases are TGTGCCAGCAGCGCGACTAGCGGGGGGTTCACCTACGAGCAGTACTTC. Its protein is CASSATSGGFTYEQYF.

In DNA form, the CDR3 reads TGTGCCAGCAGCTTGGTAACAGGGGTTGGTACCCAGTACTTC. Encoded protein: CASSLVTGVGTQYF. This rearrangement joins TRBV5-8 to TRBJ2-5; 7 bases fit TRBD1. This CDR3 contains 14 residues. After removal of 0 bases from V and 8 bases from J, the junction contained 7 bases not matched to a gene. Germline CDR1 reads SGHTS; CDR2 reads YDEGEE.